The rows below give T cell receptor beta chains drawn from one sample of a study of identical twins. TCRdb processed the 5' RACE reads anew with MiXCR; each CDR3 protein has one entry. The table shows some 730,000 distinct CDR3 sequences, with about 20% occurring only once. Another study also made use of these data, one on T cells expressing NK-cell markers.

The source material was PBMCs. The receptors here all came from a young woman in good health. Both conserved end residues are part of each CDR3. Fields, in order: V gene, D gene, CDR3 length, J gene, clone size, CDR3 protein, CDR3 DNA. The D gene is left open where the match is weak. Clone size is given for some rows only: seen once, a few or many times, or a class if the clone is expanded.

V gene: TRBV12-3/TRBV12-4
D gene: -
CDR3 length: 15
J gene: TRBJ2-5
clone size: -
CDR3 protein: CASSLGGRLQETQYF
CDR3 DNA: TGTGCCAGCAGTTTAGGGGGGCGGCTCCAAGAGACCCAGTACTTC

V gene: TRBV6-5
D gene: -
CDR3 length: 14
J gene: TRBJ1-6
clone size: few
CDR3 protein: CASSYSAGNSPLHF
CDR3 DNA: TGTGCCAGCAGTTACTCCGCGGGTAATTCACCCCTCCACTTT

V gene: TRBV29-1
D gene: -
CDR3 length: 12
J gene: TRBJ2-5
clone size: few
CDR3 protein: CSSERGAETQYF
CDR3 DNA: TGCAGCTCCGAACGGGGGGCCGAGACCCAGTACTTC

V gene: TRBV5-1
D gene: -
CDR3 length: 12
J gene: TRBJ1-4
clone size: few
CDR3 protein: CASSFPGGKLFF
CDR3 DNA: TGCGCCAGCAGCTTCCCGGGAGGGAAACTGTTTTTT

V gene: TRBV29-1
D gene: TRBD1
CDR3 length: 15
J gene: TRBJ1-2
clone size: -
CDR3 protein: CSVKYPGQGNRGYTF
CDR3 DNA: TGCAGTGTCAAATACCCGGGACAGGGGAATCGAGGCTACACCTTC

V gene: TRBV5-8
D gene: TRBD2
CDR3 length: 16
J gene: TRBJ2-3
clone size: few
CDR3 protein: CASRKRLATDTDTQYF
CDR3 DNA: TGTGCCAGCAGGAAAAGACTAGCGACAGACACAGATACGCAGTATTTT

V gene: TRBV6-5
D gene: -
CDR3 length: 13
J gene: TRBJ1-2
clone size: few
CDR3 protein: CASSYSWGNGYTF
CDR3 DNA: TGTGCCAGCAGTTACTCCTGGGGAAACGGCTACACCTTC

V gene: TRBV5-6
D gene: -
CDR3 length: 15
J gene: TRBJ2-6
clone size: -
CDR3 protein: CASSPQYSGANVLTF
CDR3 DNA: TGTGCCAGCAGCCCCCAGTACTCTGGGGCCAACGTCCTGACTTTC

V gene: TRBV5-1
D gene: TRBD1
CDR3 length: 17
J gene: TRBJ2-1
clone size: -
CDR3 protein: CASSSGTGGRSYNEQFF
CDR3 DNA: TGCGCCAGCAGCTCCGGGACAGGGGGCAGGTCCTACAATGAGCAGTTCTTC

V gene: TRBV7-2
D gene: -
CDR3 length: 15
J gene: TRBJ2-1
clone size: many
CDR3 protein: CASSPRGNSYNEQFF
CDR3 DNA: TGCGCCAGCAGCCCGCGGGGCAACTCCTACAATGAGCAGTTCTTC

V gene: TRBV7-9
D gene: -
CDR3 length: 15
J gene: TRBJ1-1
clone size: -
CDR3 protein: CASSLGLRGNTEAFF
CDR3 DNA: TGTGCCAGCAGCTTAGGTTTGAGGGGGAACACTGAAGCTTTCTTT

V gene: TRBV27
D gene: -
CDR3 length: 14
J gene: TRBJ1-5
clone size: few
CDR3 protein: CASSFRAGNQPQHF
CDR3 DNA: TGTGCCAGCAGTTTCAGGGCGGGTAATCAGCCCCAGCATTTT

V gene: TRBV12-3/TRBV12-4
D gene: TRBD1
CDR3 length: 16
J gene: TRBJ2-5
clone size: -
CDR3 protein: CASRPTGREYQETQYF
CDR3 DNA: TGTGCCAGCAGACCGACAGGGAGAGAGTACCAAGAGACCCAGTACTTC

V gene: TRBV6-5
D gene: -
CDR3 length: 12
J gene: TRBJ2-7
clone size: -
CDR3 protein: CASRPTVYEQYF
CDR3 DNA: TGTGCCAGCAGACCGACAGTATACGAGCAGTACTTC

V gene: TRBV5-1
D gene: TRBD1
CDR3 length: 15
J gene: TRBJ2-7
clone size: -
CDR3 protein: CASSLPGQGNDEQYF
CDR3 DNA: TGCGCCAGCAGCTTACCGGGACAGGGAAACGACGAGCAGTACTTC

V gene: TRBV7-9
D gene: -
CDR3 length: 14
J gene: TRBJ2-5
clone size: few
CDR3 protein: CASSFPEGRETQYF
CDR3 DNA: TGTGCCAGCAGCTTTCCCGAGGGGCGAGAGACCCAGTACTTC

V gene: TRBV27
D gene: TRBD1
CDR3 length: 14
J gene: TRBJ2-1
clone size: few
CDR3 protein: CASSARTGPNEQFF
CDR3 DNA: TGTGCCAGCAGTGCTCGGACAGGGCCCAATGAGCAGTTCTTC

V gene: TRBV27
D gene: -
CDR3 length: 13
J gene: TRBJ1-2
clone size: -
CDR3 protein: CASSLAGMYGYTF
CDR3 DNA: TGTGCCAGCAGTTTAGCAGGGATGTATGGCTACACCTTC

V gene: TRBV7-9
D gene: -
CDR3 length: 14
J gene: TRBJ1-1
clone size: few
CDR3 protein: CASSLGGGRQEAFF
CDR3 DNA: TGTGCCAGCAGCTTAGGGGGGGGCCGGCAAGAAGCTTTCTTT

V gene: TRBV5-5
D gene: -
CDR3 length: 15
J gene: TRBJ2-1
clone size: few
CDR3 protein: CASSRTAGHGHEQFF
CDR3 DNA: TGTGCCAGCAGCCGGACCGCAGGACACGGACATGAGCAGTTCTTC

V gene: TRBV6-1
D gene: TRBD1
CDR3 length: 14
J gene: TRBJ1-2
clone size: few
CDR3 protein: CASSTGGANYGYTF
CDR3 DNA: TGTGCCAGCAGCACAGGGGGCGCAAACTATGGCTACACCTTC

V gene: TRBV19
D gene: -
CDR3 length: 13
J gene: TRBJ2-5
clone size: -
CDR3 protein: CASTPIAGETQYF
CDR3 DNA: TGTGCCAGTACCCCAATAGCCGGAGAGACCCAGTACTTC

V gene: TRBV12-3/TRBV12-4
D gene: TRBD2
CDR3 length: 15
J gene: TRBJ2-2
clone size: many
CDR3 protein: CASSPGGDRAGELFF
CDR3 DNA: TGTGCCAGCAGTCCGGGGGGAGACCGGGCCGGGGAGCTGTTTTTT

V gene: TRBV3-1
D gene: -
CDR3 length: 13
J gene: TRBJ2-1
clone size: few
CDR3 protein: CASRRAGGNEQFF
CDR3 DNA: TGTGCCAGCAGGCGGGCCGGAGGTAATGAGCAGTTCTTC

V gene: TRBV6-5
D gene: -
CDR3 length: 13
J gene: TRBJ1-3
clone size: -
CDR3 protein: CASSYRAGNTIYF
CDR3 DNA: TGTGCCAGCAGTTACAGGGCTGGAAACACCATATATTTT

V gene: TRBV20-1
D gene: -
CDR3 length: 13
J gene: TRBJ2-5
clone size: few
CDR3 protein: CSAWQGPKETQYF
CDR3 DNA: TGCAGTGCATGGCAGGGCCCCAAAGAGACCCAGTACTTC

V gene: TRBV5-1
D gene: -
CDR3 length: 14
J gene: TRBJ1-3
clone size: -
CDR3 protein: CASSQEVSGNTIYF
CDR3 DNA: TGCGCCAGCAGCCAGGAGGTCTCTGGAAACACCATATATTTT